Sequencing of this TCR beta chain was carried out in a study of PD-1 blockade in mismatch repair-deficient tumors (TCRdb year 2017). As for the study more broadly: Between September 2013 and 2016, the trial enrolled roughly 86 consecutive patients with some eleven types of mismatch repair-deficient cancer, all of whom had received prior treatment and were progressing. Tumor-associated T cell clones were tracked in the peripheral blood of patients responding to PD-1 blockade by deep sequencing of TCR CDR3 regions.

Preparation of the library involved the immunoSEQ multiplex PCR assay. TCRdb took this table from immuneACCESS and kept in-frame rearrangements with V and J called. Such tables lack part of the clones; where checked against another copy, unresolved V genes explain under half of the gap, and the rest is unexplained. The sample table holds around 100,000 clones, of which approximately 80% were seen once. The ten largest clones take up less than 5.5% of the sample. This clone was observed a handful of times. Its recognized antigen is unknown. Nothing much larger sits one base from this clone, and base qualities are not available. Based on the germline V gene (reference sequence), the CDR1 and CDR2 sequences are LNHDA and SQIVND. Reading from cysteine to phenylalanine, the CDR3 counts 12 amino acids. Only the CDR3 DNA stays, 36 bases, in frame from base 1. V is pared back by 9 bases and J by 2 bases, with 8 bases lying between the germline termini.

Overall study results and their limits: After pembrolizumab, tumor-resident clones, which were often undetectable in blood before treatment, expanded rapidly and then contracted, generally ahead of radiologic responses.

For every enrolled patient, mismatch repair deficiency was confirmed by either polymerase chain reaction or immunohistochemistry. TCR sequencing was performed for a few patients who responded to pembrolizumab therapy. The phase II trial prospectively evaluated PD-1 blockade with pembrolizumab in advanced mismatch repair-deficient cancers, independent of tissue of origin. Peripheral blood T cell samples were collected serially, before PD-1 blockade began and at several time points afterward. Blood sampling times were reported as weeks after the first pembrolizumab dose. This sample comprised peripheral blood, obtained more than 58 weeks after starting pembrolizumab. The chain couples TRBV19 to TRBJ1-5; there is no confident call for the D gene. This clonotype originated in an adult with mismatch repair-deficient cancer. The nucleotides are TGTGCCAGCAGCCGAGGCAATCAGCCCCAGCATTTT. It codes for CASSRGNQPQHF.